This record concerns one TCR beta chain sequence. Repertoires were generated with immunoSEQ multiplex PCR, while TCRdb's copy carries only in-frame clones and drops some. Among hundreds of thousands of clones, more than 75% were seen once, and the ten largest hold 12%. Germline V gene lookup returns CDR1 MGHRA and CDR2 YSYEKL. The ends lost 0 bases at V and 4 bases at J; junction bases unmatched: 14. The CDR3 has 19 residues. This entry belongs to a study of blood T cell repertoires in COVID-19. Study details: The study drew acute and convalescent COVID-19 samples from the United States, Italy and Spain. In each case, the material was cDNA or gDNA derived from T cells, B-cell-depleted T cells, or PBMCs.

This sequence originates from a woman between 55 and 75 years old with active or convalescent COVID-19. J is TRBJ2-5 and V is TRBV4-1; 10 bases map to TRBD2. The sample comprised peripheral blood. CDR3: CASSQEWVGLAGARETQYF. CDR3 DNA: TGCGCCAGCAGCCAAGAATGGGTAGGGCTAGCGGGGGCCAGAGAGACCCAGTACTTC.